This entry concerns a single TCR beta chain. Its antigen is not known. The assay was immunoSEQ multiplex PCR, and TCRdb's table has in-frame clones only and misses some. The sample carries approximately 91,000 clones, about 86% recorded once. The CDR3 contains 13 residues. Germline V lookup: CDR1 SGHTA, CDR2 FQGNSA. V was trimmed by 5 bases and J by 4 bases, leaving 9 bases between them. These data come from a study of OX40 agonist ivuxolimab in advanced cancers. Study information: A mean age of approximately 60 years, range about 20 to 79, was recorded, and 70% to 85% were male.

Study results and limitations: The antigen specificity of the peripheral T cells (those that were expanded) was not determined. Clonal expansion was seen in CD4+ and CD8+ blood T cells by week 6 at 0.1 to 3.0 mg/kg. Among T cells, CD8+ cells averaged more expanded clones than CD4+ cells.

Here the sequenced sample was CD4+ or CD8+ T cells sorted from blood, taken in a trial of the OX40 agonist ivuxolimab. The chain carries TRBV7-2 and TRBJ1-5; D unresolved. This clonotype was sampled from an adult with an advanced solid tumor such as melanoma, head and neck, liver or kidney cancer. In nucleotides, the CDR3 is TGTGCCAGCAGCCCGAAAGATAATCAGCCCCAGCATTTT. Translating gives CASSPKDNQPQHF.